The rows below give T cell receptor beta chains drawn from one sample of a study of technical replicates of blood from a few donors. Libraries were prepared by immunoSEQ multiplex PCR; TCRdb keeps only in-frame clonotypes and omits some of them. Here the sample spans over 75,000 clones, roughly 95% being singletons. Sequencing was carried out using T cells isolated from PBMCs. These receptor sequences come from a human donor in good health. CDR3s include the opening cysteine and the closing phenylalanine or tryptophan. Fields, in order: V gene, J gene, D gene, CDR3 protein, CDR3 DNA. D genes are given only for firm matches.

>TRBV6-4|TRBJ2-1|.
CASSERGGDLEHEQFF
TGTGCCAGCAGTGAAAGAGGGGGGGATCTAGAACATGAGCAGTTCTTC
>TRBV30|TRBJ2-3|.
CAWRGASTDTQYF
TGTGCCTGGAGAGGGGCTAGCACAGATACGCAGTATTTT
>TRBV4-1|TRBJ2-5|TRBD2
CASSRQGVGLAVQRTQYF
TGCGCCAGCAGCCGCCAGGGGGTGGGACTAGCGGTTCAACGGACCCAGTACTTC
>TRBV27|TRBJ2-7|.
CASSNNYEQYF
TGTGCCAGCAGTAACAACTACGAGCAGTACTTC
>TRBV11-2|TRBJ2-7|TRBD2
CASSPRWRGAPSSYEQYF
TGTGCCAGCAGTCCCCGGTGGCGGGGGGCTCCTAGCTCCTACGAGCAGTACTTC
>TRBV7-8|TRBJ1-2|.
CASSFGAQGRRAYGYTF
TGTGCCAGCAGCTTCGGGGCCCAGGGGCGGCGGGCTTATGGCTACACCTTC
>TRBV4-1|TRBJ1-6|.
CASSQKGWGPGNSPLHF
TGCGCCAGCAGCCAAAAAGGATGGGGGCCTGGGAATTCACCCCTCCACTTT
>TRBV7-9|TRBJ2-1|TRBD2
CASSSLGTSGSLKFF
TGTGCCAGCAGCTCACTCGGGACTAGCGGGAGCTTAAAGTTCTTC
>TRBV2|TRBJ2-1|TRBD2
CASSDRLAGYNEQFF
TGTGCCAGCAGTGATCGGCTAGCGGGCTACAATGAGCAGTTCTTC
>TRBV7-9|TRBJ2-2|TRBD2
CASELAGASGELFF
TGTGCCAGCGAGTTAGCGGGAGCTTCCGGGGAGCTGTTTTTT
>TRBV5-4|TRBJ2-1|.
CASSAHGIAEYNEQFF
TGTGCCAGCAGCGCCCATGGGATAGCGGAGTACAATGAGCAGTTCTTC
>TRBV7-3|TRBJ1-1|.
CASSSGQTTEAFF
TGTGCCAGCAGCTCTGGACAGACTACTGAAGCTTTCTTT
>TRBV5-1|TRBJ2-1|.
CASSSNYNEQFF
TGCGCCAGCAGCTCCAATTACAATGAGCAGTTCTTC
>TRBV21-1|TRBJ2-5|.
CASSARLAGEETQYF
TGTGCCAGCAGCGCCCGACTAGCAGGAGAGGAGACCCAGTACTTC
>TRBV9|TRBJ1-1|.
CASSPGRMNTEAFF
TGTGCCAGCAGCCCTGGGAGGATGAACACTGAAGCTTTCTTT